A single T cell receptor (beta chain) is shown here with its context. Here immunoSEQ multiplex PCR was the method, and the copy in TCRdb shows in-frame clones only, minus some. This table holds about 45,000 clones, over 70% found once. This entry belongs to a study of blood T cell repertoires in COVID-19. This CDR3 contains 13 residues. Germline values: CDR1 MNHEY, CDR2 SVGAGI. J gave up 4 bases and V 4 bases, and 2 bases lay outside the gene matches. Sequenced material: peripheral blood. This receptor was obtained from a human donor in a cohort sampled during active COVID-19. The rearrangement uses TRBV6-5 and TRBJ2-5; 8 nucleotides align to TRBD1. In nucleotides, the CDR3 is TGTGCCAGCAGTTGGACAGGGAGAGAGACCCAGTACTTC. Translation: CASSWTGRETQYF.